This passage covers 18 T cell receptor beta chains from one sample sequenced in a study of blood T cell repertoires in COVID-19. Assay: immunoSEQ multiplex PCR; the TCRdb copy retains only in-frame clones and omits some. The sample contains 120,000 to 150,000 clones, about four fifths of which appear only once. Sequencing was carried out using peripheral blood. Every receptor here comes from a human donor with acute or convalescent COVID-19. The donor label of this sample is uncertain.

This clone was detected a few times. The J gene is TRBJ2-3, the V gene TRBV18, with 8 bases matching TRBD2. The ends lost 8 bases at V and 1 base at J; junction bases unmatched: 2. The length of the CDR3 is 13 residues. Germline V lookup: CDR1 KGHSH, CDR2 LQKENI. The CDR3 DNA is TGTGCCAGCACGACTAGCGGCACAGATACGCAGTATTTT. Its translation is CASTTSGTDTQYF.

The rearrangement joins TRBV10-2 to TRBJ2-1; 7 bases align to TRBD1. The CDR3 has 14 residues. CDR1 and CDR2 from the germline V gene are WSHSY and SAAADI. V lost 0 bases to trimming and J lost 8 bases; unmatched junction nucleotides: 4. The CDR3 nucleotides read TGCGCCAGCAGTGAGTCGACAGGGCGGGATGAGCAGTTCTTC. It translates to CASSESTGRDEQFF.

This clone was detected only once. A junction boundary mismatches the germline segment, possibly from a read error. This rearrangement joins TRBV7-6 to TRBJ2-3; TRBD2 matches 10 bases. Germline CDR1 reads SGHVS; CDR2 reads FNYEAQ. The CDR3 covers 13 residues. CDR3 amino acids: CASSFSTSGVPDF. CDR3 nucleotides: TGTGCCAGCAGCTTCAGCACTAGCGGGGTTCCGGATTTT.

The rearrangement links TRBV6-1 to TRBJ2-7; perhaps TRBD1 as D (6 bases). CDR3 length: 14 residues. Germline V lookup: CDR1 MNHNS, CDR2 SASEGT. Trimming stripped 0 bases from V and 2 bases from J, with 8 bases between. CDR3 loop: CASSEAPGAYEQYV. Here the CDR3 DNA reads TGTGCCAGCAGTGAAGCGCCAGGGGCCTACGAGCAGTACGTC.

The chain links TRBV5-4 to TRBJ2-2, with TRBD2 matching over 9 bases. The ends lost 2 bases at V and 6 bases at J; junction bases unmatched: 8. Germline V gene data show CDR1 as SGHNT and CDR2 as YYREEE (reference sequence). The CDR3 is made up of 16 amino acids. CDR3 residues: CASSLRPSGVPGELFF. The CDR3 DNA follows: TGTGCCAGCAGCTTACGCCCTAGCGGGGTTCCCGGGGAGCTGTTTTTT.

This clone was picked up one time. The rearrangement uses TRBV11-3 and TRBJ1-1; TRBD1 might be the D (5 bases). The ends were cut back, 5 bases at V and 4 bases at J, with 11 bases in the middle. CDR1 and CDR2 (germline): SGHNT, YENEEA. The CDR3 spans 13 residues. The CDR3 is CASSEGDGTEAFF. For the CDR3, the DNA is TGTGCCAGCAGCGAAGGGGATGGCACTGAAGCTTTCTTT. Combining the CDR3 with reference TRBV11-3 and TRBJ1-1 gives the whole variable domain EAGVVQSPRYKIIEKKQPVAFWCNPISGHNTLYWYLQNLGQGPELLIRYENEEAVDDSQLPKDRFSAERLKGVDSTLKIQPAELGDSAVYLCASSEGDGTEAFFGQGTRLTVV.

The rearrangement uses TRBV6-5 and TRBJ1-2; the match to TRBD1 covers 10 bases. J gave up 3 bases and V 10 bases, and 5 bases lay outside the gene matches. This CDR3 comprises 13 residues. Germline-derived CDR1 and CDR2 are MNHEY and SVGAGI. The CDR3 loop is CAITDRGDYGYTF. CDR3 sequence (DNA): TGTGCCATTACGGACAGGGGGGACTATGGCTACACCTTC.

This chain uses TRBV4-1 with TRBJ1-5; tentatively, D is TRBD1 (6 bases). Trimming removed 1 base from V and 1 base from J, with 14 bases in between. The CDR3 contains 17 residues. The germline CDR1 and CDR2 sequences are MGHRA and YSYEKL. The CDR3 DNA sequence: TGCGCCAGCAGCCAAGGCCGGGCAGGGGCAAGCAATCAGCCCCAGCATTTT. Translating it yields CASSQGRAGASNQPQHF.

CDR3 residues: CACYPLRTSDIYNEQFF. The DNA for the CDR3 is TGTGCCTGCTACCCTCTCAGGACTAGCGACATCTACAATGAGCAGTTCTTC. V usage is TRBV30 and J usage is TRBJ2-1; 9 bases map to TRBD2. This CDR3 spans 17 amino acids. Trimming cost V 6 bases and J 3 bases; bases outside gene matches: 15. Looked up from germline, CDR1 is GTSNPN and CDR2 is SVGIG (reference sequence). Supplemented by reference TRBV30 and TRBJ2-1, the full variable domain reads SQTIHQWPATLVQPVGSPLSLECTVEGTSNPNLYWYRQAAGRGLQLLFYSVGIGQISSEVPQNLSASRPQDRQFILSSKKLLLSDSGFYLCACYPLRTSDIYNEQFFGPGTRLTVL.

This clone appeared once. The rearrangement joins TRBV5-1 to TRBJ1-1, with no clear D. Germline CDR1 SGHRS, CDR2 YFSETQ. The CDR3 totals 13 residues. Trimming pared 2 bases from V and 1 base from J, leaving 6 bases between. CDR3 DNA: TGCGCCAGCAGCTTTCGGGGGAACACTGAAGCTTTCTTT. Amino acid sequence: CASSFRGNTEAFF.

V usage is TRBV7-2 and J usage is TRBJ1-2, with TRBD1 as a possible D gene (6 bases). Germline CDR1 is SGHTA and CDR2 is FQGNSA. Trimming shortened V by 5 bases and J by 4 bases, and 14 bases separated the two germline ends. This CDR3 region has 14 residues. Here the CDR3 DNA reads TGTGCCAGCAGCGGACAGTCCCCGATCTATGGCTACACCTTC. Amino acids: CASSGQSPIYGYTF. The full variable domain, rest sourced from reference TRBV7-2 and TRBJ1-2, is GAGVSQSPSNKVTEKGKDVELRCDPISGHTALYWYRQSLGQGLEFLIYFQGNSAPDKSGLPSDRFSAERTGGSVSTLTIQRTQQEDSAVYLCASSGQSPIYGYTFGSGTRLTVV.

This clone was seen a handful of times. This chain links TRBV18 with TRBJ1-1; TRBD1 matches 8 bases. Trimming removed 4 bases from V and 0 bases from J; junction bases left unmatched: 7. Per germline, CDR1 KGHSH and CDR2 LQKENI. The CDR3 spans 16 residues. The CDR3 sequence is CASSRGQVHMNTEAFF. CDR3 DNA sequence: TGTGCCAGCTCACGGGGACAGGTTCACATGAACACTGAAGCTTTCTTT.

This chain links TRBV6-1 with TRBJ1-2; possibly TRBD1 for D (5 bases). V lost 2 bases and J 9 bases, leaving 13 bases between the germline ends. Germline V gene sequence: CDR1 MNHNS, CDR2 SASEGT. The CDR3 spans 13 residues. Here the CDR3 DNA reads TGTGCCAGCAGTGAATCGGCAGGGATAAGCTACACCTTC. Translating it yields CASSESAGISYTF.

This sequence joins TRBV30 and TRBJ1-1; TRBD1 is a possible D gene (6 bases). The CDR3 has 14 amino acids. Deletions cut 4 bases from V and 1 base from J, with 13 bases between. Germline-derived CDR1 and CDR2 are GTSNPN and SVGIG (reference sequence). CDR3 in amino acids: CAWNVGQWNTEAFF. The CDR3 DNA is TGTGCCTGGAATGTAGGACAGTGGAACACTGAAGCTTTCTTT.

The genes are TRBV4-1 and TRBJ2-7, with D possibly TRBD1 on 7 matching bases. Trimming removed 0 bases from V and 0 bases from J, with 15 bases in between. Germline V gene lookup returns CDR1 MGHRA and CDR2 YSYEKL. This CDR3 has 17 residues. DNA for the CDR3: TGCGCCAGCAGCCAAGAACTAAACAGGGGACTCTCCTACGAGCAGTACTTC. Translation: CASSQELNRGLSYEQYF.

This chain joins TRBV7-8 and TRBJ1-4; D not certain. This CDR3 contains 14 residues. The germline V gene encodes CDR1 SGHVS and CDR2 FQNEAQ. Trimming stripped 5 bases from V and 0 bases from J, with 7 bases between. CDR3 bases: TGTGCCAGCAGCCCACATGCAACTAATGAAAAACTGTTTTTT. It is translated as CASSPHATNEKLFF. The full variable domain, completed using reference TRBV7-8 and TRBJ1-4, is GAGVSQSPRYKVAKRGQDVALRCDPISGHVSLFWYQQALGQGPEFLTYFQNEAQLDKSGLPSDRFFAERPEGSVSTLKIQRTQQEDSAVYLCASSPHATNEKLFFGSGTQLSVL.

The chain links TRBV3-1 (or the pseudogene TRBV3-2) to TRBJ2-3; no clear D. CDR3 size: 11 residues. From germline, CDR1 is LGHDT and CDR2 YNNKEL (reference sequence). V shed 7 bases and J shed 5 bases, with 7 bases lying between them. Written as DNA, the CDR3 is TGTGCCAGCAAATCGAGAGATACGCAGTATTTT. It is translated as CASKSRDTQYF.

J is TRBJ2-1 and V is TRBV9; 8 nucleotides match TRBD1. This CDR3 contains 16 residues. From germline, CDR1 is SGDLS and CDR2 YYNGEE. V lost 2 bases, J lost 2 bases, and 6 bases stayed unmatched. The CDR3 reads CASSVRSGGTYNEQFF. The DNA of the CDR3 is TGTGCCAGCAGCGTTCGCTCAGGGGGCACCTACAATGAGCAGTTCTTC.